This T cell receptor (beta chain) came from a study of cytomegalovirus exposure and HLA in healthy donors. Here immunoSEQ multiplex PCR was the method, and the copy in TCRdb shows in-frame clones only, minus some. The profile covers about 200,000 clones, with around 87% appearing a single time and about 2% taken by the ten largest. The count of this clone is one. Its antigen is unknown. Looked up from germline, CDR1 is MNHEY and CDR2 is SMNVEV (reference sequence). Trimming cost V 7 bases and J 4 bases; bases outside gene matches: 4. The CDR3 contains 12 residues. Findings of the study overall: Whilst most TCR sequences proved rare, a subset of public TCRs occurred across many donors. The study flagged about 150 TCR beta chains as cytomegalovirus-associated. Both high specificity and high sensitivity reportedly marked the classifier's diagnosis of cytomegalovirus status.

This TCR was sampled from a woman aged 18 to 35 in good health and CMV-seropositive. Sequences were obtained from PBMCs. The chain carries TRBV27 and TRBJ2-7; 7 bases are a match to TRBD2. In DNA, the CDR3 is TGTGCCAGCATGGGACTAAGATACGAGCAGTACTTC. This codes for CASMGLRYEQYF.